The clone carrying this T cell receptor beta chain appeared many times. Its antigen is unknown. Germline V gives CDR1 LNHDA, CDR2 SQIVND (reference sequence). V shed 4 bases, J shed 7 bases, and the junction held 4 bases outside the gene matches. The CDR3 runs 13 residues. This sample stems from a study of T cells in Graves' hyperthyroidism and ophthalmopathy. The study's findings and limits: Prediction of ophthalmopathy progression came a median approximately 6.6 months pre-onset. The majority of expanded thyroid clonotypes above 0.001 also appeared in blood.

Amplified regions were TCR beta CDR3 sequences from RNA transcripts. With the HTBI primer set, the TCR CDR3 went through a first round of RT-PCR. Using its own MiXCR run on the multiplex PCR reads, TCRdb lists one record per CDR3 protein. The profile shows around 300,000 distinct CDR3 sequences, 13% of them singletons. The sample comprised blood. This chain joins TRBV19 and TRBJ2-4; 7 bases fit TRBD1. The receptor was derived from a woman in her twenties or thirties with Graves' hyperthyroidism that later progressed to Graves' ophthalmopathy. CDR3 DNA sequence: TGTGCCAGTAGTACCGGACAGGACAACATTCAGTACTTC. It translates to CASSTGQDNIQYF.